This TCR beta chain stems from a study of shared clonotypes between healthy human individuals. This CDR3 contains 14 residues. V lost 7 bases, J lost 8 bases, and 8 bases stayed unmatched. Germline CDR1 is SNHLY and CDR2 is FYNNEI. The assay was immunoSEQ multiplex PCR, and TCRdb's table has in-frame clones only and misses some. The table lists 2.5 million or so clones, over 85% of them singletons. The origin of this receptor is a young man in good health. The chain couples TRBV2 to TRBJ2-1; 10 bases match TRBD1. The specimen sequenced was naive CD4+ T cells sorted from blood. Stated subset: CD45RA+ positively selected. CDR3 DNA: TGTGCCAGCAAGGGGACAGGGGCAGGGGATGAGCAGTTCTTC. Protein: CASKGTGAGDEQFF.